This record concerns one TCR beta chain sequence. In the authors' workflow: Amplification from reference gene primers served as the basis for estimated nucleated cell counts. Here immunoSEQ multiplex PCR was the method, and the copy in TCRdb shows in-frame clones only, minus some. The DNA was the basis for D and trimming; V, J and clone size are from that table. Of approximately 72,000 clones in the sample, 65% to 90% were seen once. Germline assignment: CDR1 MDHEN and CDR2 SYDVKM. The CDR3 covers 15 residues. V was clipped by 5 bases and J by 4 bases; unmatched bases: 6. This sample is drawn from a study of blood T cell repertoires in COVID-19. As for the study in general: Samples representing acute and convalescent COVID-19 were sourced from the United States, Italy and Spain. T cells, B-cell-depleted T cells, or PBMCs supplied cDNA or gDNA.

The chain joins TRBV28 to TRBJ1-5, with 9 bases identical to TRBD1. The sequence was obtained from a man in his fifties with acute or convalescent COVID-19. The sequenced sample was peripheral blood. CDR3 in amino acids: CASSGGQGWNQPQHF. Here the CDR3 DNA reads TGTGCCAGCAGTGGGGGACAGGGTTGGAATCAGCCCCAGCATTTT.